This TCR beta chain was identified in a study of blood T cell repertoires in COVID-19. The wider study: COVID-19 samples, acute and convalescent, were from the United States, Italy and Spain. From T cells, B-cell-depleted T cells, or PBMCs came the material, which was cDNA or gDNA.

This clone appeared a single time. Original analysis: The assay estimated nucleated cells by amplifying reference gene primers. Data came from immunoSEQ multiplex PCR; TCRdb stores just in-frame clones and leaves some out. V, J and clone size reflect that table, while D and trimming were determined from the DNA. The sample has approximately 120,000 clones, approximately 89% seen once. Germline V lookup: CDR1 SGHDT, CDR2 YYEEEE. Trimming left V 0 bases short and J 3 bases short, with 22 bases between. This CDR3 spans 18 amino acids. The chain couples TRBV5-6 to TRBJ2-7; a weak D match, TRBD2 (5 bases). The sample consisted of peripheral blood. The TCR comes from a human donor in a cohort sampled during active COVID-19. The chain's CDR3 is CASSLVVGGWRKDYEQYV. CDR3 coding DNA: TGTGCCAGCAGCTTGGTAGTAGGTGGCTGGAGGAAGGACTACGAGCAGTACGTC.